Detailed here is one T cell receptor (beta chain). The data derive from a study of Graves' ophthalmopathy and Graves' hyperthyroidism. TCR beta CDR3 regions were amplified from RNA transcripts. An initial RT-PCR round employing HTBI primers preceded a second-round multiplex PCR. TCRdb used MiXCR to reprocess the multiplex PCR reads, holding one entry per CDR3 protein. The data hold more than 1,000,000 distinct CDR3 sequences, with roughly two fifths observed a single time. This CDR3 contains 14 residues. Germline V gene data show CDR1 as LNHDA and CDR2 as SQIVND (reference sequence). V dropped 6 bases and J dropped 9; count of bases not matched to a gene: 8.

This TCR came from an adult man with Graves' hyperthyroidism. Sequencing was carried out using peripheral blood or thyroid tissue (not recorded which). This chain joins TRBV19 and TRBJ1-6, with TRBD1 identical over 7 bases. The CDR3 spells CASSTVTGVSPLHF. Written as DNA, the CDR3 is TGTGCCAGTAGCACTGTAACAGGGGTTTCACCCCTCCACTTT. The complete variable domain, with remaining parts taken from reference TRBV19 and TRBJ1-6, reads DGGITQSPKYLFRKEGQNVTLSCEQNLNHDAMYWYRQDPGQGLRLIYYSQIVNDFQKGDIAEGYSVSREKKESFPLTVTSAQKNPTAFYLCASSTVTGVSPLHFGNGTRLTVT.